This is a list of T cell receptor beta chains from one sample in a study of T cell responses to AZD1222 COVID-19 vaccine. TCRdb's copy holds only in-frame clones and misses some; the assay was immunoSEQ multiplex PCR. The top ten clones hold approximately 5% of a sample with about 150,000 clones, 90% to 95% of them seen once. Sequencing was performed on peripheral blood, taken on day 0 of AZD1222 vaccination. The receptors originated from an adult in good health. Both conserved end residues are part of each CDR3. The D gene is left open where the match is weak. Clone size is not always given. Where it is, it says once, few, many or a class for expanded clones.

V: TRBV28
D: .
J: TRBJ2-7
size: .
DNA: TGTGCCAGCAGCCCTTTGAACGGACTTTTTCTCGGGGAGCAGTACTTC
CDR3: CASSPLNGLFLGEQYF

V: TRBV20-1
D: .
J: TRBJ2-3
size: .
DNA: TGCAGTGCTAGTGTGGACAGGGGTCTAGCGGGATTGTGGTCGGATACGCAGTATTTT
CDR3: CSASVDRGLAGLWSDTQYF

V: TRBV4-3
D: TRBD1
J: TRBJ2-2
size: once
DNA: TGCGCCAGCAGCCCAGGGTCCGGGACAGGGGGCCCCGGGGAGCTGTTTTTT
CDR3: CASSPGSGTGGPGELFF

V: TRBV19
D: TRBD1
J: TRBJ1-5
size: .
DNA: TGTGCCAGTAGTGAGTGGACAGGGCCCAATCAGCCCCAGCATTTT
CDR3: CASSEWTGPNQPQHF

V: TRBV2
D: TRBD2
J: TRBJ2-2
size: .
DNA: TGTGCCAGCAGTGGTAGCGGGACAACAGACGGGGAGCTGTTTTTT
CDR3: CASSGSGTTDGELFF

V: TRBV6-1
D: .
J: TRBJ1-4
size: .
DNA: TGTGCCAGCAGTGAATTGAGCACAAAACTGTTTTTT
CDR3: CASSELSTKLFF

V: TRBV9
D: .
J: TRBJ1-3
size: .
DNA: TGTGCCAGCAGCGTCGGATCGGTGAGCAGCTCTGGAAACACCATATATTTT
CDR3: CASSVGSVSSSGNTIYF

V: TRBV28
D: .
J: TRBJ2-7
size: .
DNA: TGTGCCAGCAGTCCGACCCCCTACGAGCAGTACTTC
CDR3: CASSPTPYEQYF

V: TRBV5-1
D: .
J: TRBJ1-4
size: few
DNA: TGCGCCAGCAGGATGTCCAGGGAGAATGAAAAACTGTTTTTT
CDR3: CASRMSRENEKLFF

V: TRBV28
D: TRBD1
J: TRBJ1-2
size: .
DNA: TGTGCCAGCAGTTTATGGGGGCAGGGGGCGCGAGGCTACACCTTC
CDR3: CASSLWGQGARGYTF

V: TRBV4-1
D: .
J: TRBJ2-7
size: .
DNA: TGCGCCAGCAGCCAAGACAGGGGGGATTCCTACGAGCAGTACTTC
CDR3: CASSQDRGDSYEQYF